The TCR beta chain under discussion was sequenced for a study of T-cell reconstitution after alpha-beta-depleted transplantation in children. Whole-study results and caveats: Two months or so post-transplant, alpha-beta T cells reportedly derived from several hundred expanded graft clones. In some patients, recipient T cells and intrathymic progenitors surviving conditioning explained high day-60 diversity.

Only a few counts were recorded for this clonotype. The antigen remains undetermined. Molecular barcoding with unique molecular identifiers was used for the TCRbeta library. Each CDR3 protein is one row after TCRdb ran MiXCR on the PCR reads. This sample has roughly 340,000 distinct CDR3 sequences, with roughly 17% found just once. Trimming removed 0 bases from V and 6 bases from J, with 17 bases in between. Germline loops: CDR1 LGHNA, CDR2 YSLEER. The CDR3 has 17 residues. The specimen comprised PBMCs, mostly from graft donor cells, sampled 360 days after TCRalphabeta/CD19-depleted stem cell transplant. The receptor's source is a male patient aged 2-15 years who had a stem cell transplant for acute lymphoblastic leukemia, so the T cells may come from the graft donor. J is TRBJ2-2 and V is TRBV4-3; D is ambiguous. CDR3 coding DNA: TGCGCCAGCAGCCAAGAAGACGGACCCCTGCCCCCCGGGGAGCTGTTTTTT. Protein product: CASSQEDGPLPPGELFF.